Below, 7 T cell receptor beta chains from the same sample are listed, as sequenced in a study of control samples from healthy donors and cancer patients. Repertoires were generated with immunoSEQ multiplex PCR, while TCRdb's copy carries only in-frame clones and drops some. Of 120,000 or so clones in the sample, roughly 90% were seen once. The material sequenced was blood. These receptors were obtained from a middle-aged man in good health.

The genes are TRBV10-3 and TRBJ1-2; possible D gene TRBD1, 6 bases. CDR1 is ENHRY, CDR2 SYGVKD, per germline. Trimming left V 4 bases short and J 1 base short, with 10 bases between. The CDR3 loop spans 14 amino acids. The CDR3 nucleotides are TGTGCCATCAGTGCGGACAGTAATAACTATGGCTACACCTTC. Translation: CAISADSNNYGYTF.

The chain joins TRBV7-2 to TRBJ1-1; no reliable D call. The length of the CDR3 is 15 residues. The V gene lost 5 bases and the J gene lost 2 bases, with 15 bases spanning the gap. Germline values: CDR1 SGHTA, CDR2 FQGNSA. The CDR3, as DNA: TGTGCCAGCAGCGCCTTCACGGGAGGAAACACTGAAGCTTTCTTT. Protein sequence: CASSAFTGGNTEAFF. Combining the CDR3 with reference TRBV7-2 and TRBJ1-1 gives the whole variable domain GAGVSQSPSNKVTEKGKDVELRCDPISGHTALYWYRQSLGQGLEFLIYFQGNSAPDKSGLPSDRFSAERTGGSVSTLTIQRTQQEDSAVYLCASSAFTGGNTEAFFGQGTRLTVV.

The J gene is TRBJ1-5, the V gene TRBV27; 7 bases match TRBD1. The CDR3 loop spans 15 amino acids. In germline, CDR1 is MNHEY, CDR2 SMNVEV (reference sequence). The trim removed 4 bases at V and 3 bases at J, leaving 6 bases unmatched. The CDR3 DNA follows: TGTGCCAGCAGTTCAAACAGGGGTTACAATCAGCCCCAGCATTTT. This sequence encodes CASSSNRGYNQPQHF.

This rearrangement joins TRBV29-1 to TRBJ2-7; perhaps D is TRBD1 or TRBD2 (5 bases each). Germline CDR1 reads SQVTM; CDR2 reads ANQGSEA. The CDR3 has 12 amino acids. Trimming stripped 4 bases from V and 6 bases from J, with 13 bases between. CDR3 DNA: TGCAGCGTTGCAAACAGGAGCGGCGAGCAGTACTTC. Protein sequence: CSVANRSGEQYF.

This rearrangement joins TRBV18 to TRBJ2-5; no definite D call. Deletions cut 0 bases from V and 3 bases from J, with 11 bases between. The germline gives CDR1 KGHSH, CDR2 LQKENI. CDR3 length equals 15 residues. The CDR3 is CASSPPTHGKETQYF. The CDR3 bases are TGTGCCAGCTCACCACCCACACATGGGAAAGAGACCCAGTACTTC.

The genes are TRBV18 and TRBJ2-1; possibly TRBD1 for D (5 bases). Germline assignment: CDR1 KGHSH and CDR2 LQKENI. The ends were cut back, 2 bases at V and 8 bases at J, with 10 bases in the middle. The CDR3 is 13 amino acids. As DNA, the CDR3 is TGTGCCAGCTCACCATGGGGCAGGGATGAGCAGTTCTTC. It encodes CASSPWGRDEQFF.

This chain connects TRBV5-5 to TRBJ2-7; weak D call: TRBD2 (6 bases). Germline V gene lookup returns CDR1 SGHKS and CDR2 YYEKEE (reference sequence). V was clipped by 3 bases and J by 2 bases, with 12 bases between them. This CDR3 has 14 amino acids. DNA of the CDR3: TGTGCCAGCAGCTGGGGGGACGGTGCCTACGAGCAGTACTTC. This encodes CASSWGDGAYEQYF.